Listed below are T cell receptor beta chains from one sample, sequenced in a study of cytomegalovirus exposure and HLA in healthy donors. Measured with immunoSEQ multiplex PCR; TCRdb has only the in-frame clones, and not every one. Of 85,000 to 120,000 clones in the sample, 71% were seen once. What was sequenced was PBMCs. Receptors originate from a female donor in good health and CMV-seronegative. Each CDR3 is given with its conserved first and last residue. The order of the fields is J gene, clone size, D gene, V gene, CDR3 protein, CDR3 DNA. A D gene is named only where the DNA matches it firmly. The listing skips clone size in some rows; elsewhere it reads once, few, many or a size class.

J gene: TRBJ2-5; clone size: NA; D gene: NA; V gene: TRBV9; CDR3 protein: CASSVGAPVSEETQYF; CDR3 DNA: TGTGCCAGCAGCGTAGGCGCACCCGTATCCGAAGAGACCCAGTACTTC
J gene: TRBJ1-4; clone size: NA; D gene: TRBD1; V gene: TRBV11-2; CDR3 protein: CASSLRQGAEKLFF; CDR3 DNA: TGTGCCAGCAGCTTGAGACAGGGTGCTGAAAAACTGTTTTTT
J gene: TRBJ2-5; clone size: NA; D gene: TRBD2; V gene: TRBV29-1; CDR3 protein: CSVEGGPSGKETQYF; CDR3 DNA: TGCAGCGTTGAAGGTGGGCCTAGCGGGAAAGAGACCCAGTACTTC
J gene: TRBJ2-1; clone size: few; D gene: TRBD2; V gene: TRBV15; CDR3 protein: CATSRDRTGGSEQFF; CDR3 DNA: TGTGCCACCAGCAGAGATCGAACGGGAGGTTCTGAGCAGTTCTTC
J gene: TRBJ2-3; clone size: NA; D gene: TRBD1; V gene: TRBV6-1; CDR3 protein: CASSVGDRVTDTQYF; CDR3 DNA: TGTGCCAGCAGTGTCGGGGACAGGGTCACAGATACGCAGTATTTT
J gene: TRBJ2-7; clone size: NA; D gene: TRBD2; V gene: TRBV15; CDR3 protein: CATSRGLAGEDREQYF; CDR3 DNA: TGTGCCACCAGCAGAGGACTAGCGGGAGAGGACCGGGAGCAGTACTTC
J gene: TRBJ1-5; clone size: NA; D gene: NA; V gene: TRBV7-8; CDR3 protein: CASSLRGGHQPQHF; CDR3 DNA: TGTGCCAGCAGCTTAAGAGGGGGTCATCAGCCCCAGCATTTT
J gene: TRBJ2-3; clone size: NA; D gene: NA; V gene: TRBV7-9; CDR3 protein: CASSLGGPIQYF; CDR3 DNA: TGTGCCAGCAGCTTAGGGGGCCCCATTCAGTATTTT
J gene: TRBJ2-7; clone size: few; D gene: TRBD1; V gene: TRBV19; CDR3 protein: CASSIMGQGPYEQYF; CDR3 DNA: TGTGCCAGTAGTATTATGGGACAGGGACCCTACGAGCAGTACTTC
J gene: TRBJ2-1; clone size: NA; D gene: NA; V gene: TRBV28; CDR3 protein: CASTFRAASSYNEQFF; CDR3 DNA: TGTGCCAGCACCTTCAGGGCTGCGAGCTCCTACAATGAGCAGTTCTTC
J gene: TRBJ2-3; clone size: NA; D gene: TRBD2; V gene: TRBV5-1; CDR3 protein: CASSRGVTSAQESTQYF; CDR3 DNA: TGCGCCAGCAGCAGGGGGGTGACTAGCGCCCAAGAGTCTACGCAGTATTTT
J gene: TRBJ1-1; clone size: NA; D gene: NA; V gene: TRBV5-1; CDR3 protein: CASADRLNTEAFF; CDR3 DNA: TGCGCCAGCGCTGACAGATTGAACACTGAAGCTTTCTTT
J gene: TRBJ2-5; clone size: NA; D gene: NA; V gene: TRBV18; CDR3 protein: CASSPMLDWETQYF; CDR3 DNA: TGTGCCAGCTCACCCATGCTAGATTGGGAGACCCAGTACTTC
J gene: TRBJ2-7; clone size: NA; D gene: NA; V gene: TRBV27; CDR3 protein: CASSLSRVGRHEQYF; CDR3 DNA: TGTGCCAGCAGTTTATCGCGGGTCGGCAGGCACGAGCAGTACTTC
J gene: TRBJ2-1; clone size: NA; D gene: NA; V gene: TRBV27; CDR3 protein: CASSFRQDGNEQFF; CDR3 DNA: TGTGCCAGCAGTTTCAGGCAGGATGGCAATGAGCAGTTCTTC
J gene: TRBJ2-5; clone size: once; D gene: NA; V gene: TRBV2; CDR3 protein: CASSLKETQYF; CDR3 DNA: TGTGCCAGCAGCCTAAAAGAGACCCAGTACTTC
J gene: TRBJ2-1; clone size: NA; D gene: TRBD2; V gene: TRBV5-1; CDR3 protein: CASRIAGGPDEQFF; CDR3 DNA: TGCGCCAGCAGAATTGCGGGAGGGCCGGATGAGCAGTTCTTC
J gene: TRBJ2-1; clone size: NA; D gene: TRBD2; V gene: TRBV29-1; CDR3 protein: CSVVLAGGSLPFF; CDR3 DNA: TGCAGCGTTGTACTAGCGGGAGGTAGTCTGCCGTTCTTC
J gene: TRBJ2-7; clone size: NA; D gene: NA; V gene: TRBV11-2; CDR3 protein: CASSLVAAQYEQYF; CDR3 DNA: TGTGCCAGCAGCTTAGTGGCAGCACAGTACGAGCAGTACTTC
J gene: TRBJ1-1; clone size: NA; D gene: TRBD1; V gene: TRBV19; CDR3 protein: CASTRGTEAFF; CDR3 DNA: TGTGCCAGTACCAGGGGGACTGAAGCTTTCTTT
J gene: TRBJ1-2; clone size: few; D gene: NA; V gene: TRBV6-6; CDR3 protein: CASSAGVGNYGYTF; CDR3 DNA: TGTGCCAGCAGCGCCGGGGTGGGAAACTATGGCTACACCTTC
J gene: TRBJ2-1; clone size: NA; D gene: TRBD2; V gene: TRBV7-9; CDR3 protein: CASSRLLAGGVGARNEQFF; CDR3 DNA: TGTGCCAGCAGCCGCCTACTAGCGGGAGGGGTGGGGGCCAGGAATGAGCAGTTCTTC
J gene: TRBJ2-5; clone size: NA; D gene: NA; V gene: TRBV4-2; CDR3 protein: CASSRGEEARETQYF; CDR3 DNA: TGTGCCAGCAGCCGGGGGGAAGAGGCGCGAGAGACCCAGTACTTC
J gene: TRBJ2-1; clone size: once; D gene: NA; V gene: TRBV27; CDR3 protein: CASSFKGLVVNEQFF; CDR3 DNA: TGTGCCAGCAGTTTTAAGGGGCTCGTGGTTAATGAGCAGTTCTTC
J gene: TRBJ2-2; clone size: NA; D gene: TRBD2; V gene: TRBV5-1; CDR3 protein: CASGLVIDTGELFF; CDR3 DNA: TGCGCCTCGGGACTAGTTATCGACACCGGGGAGCTGTTTTTT
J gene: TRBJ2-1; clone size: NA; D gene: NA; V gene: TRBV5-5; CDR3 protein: CASSFRGYSYNEQFF; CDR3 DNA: TGTGCCAGCAGCTTTAGAGGATACTCCTACAATGAGCAGTTCTTC
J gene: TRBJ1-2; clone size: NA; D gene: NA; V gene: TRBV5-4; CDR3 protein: CASSLAGGTDYGYTF; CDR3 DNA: TGTGCCAGCAGCCTGGCCGGGGGTACTGACTATGGCTACACCTTC
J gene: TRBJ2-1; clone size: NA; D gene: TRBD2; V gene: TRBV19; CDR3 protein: CASSIFPAGGTYNEQFF; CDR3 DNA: TGTGCCAGTAGTATATTTCCAGCGGGAGGAACCTACAATGAGCAGTTCTTC
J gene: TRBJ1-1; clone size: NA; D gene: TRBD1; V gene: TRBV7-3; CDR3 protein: CASGTGPNTEAFF; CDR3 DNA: TGTGCCAGCGGGACAGGGCCGAACACTGAAGCTTTCTTT
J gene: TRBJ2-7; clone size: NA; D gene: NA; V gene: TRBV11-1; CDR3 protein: CASSTPPSYEQYF; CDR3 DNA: TGTGCCAGCAGCACTCCACCTTCCTACGAGCAGTACTTC
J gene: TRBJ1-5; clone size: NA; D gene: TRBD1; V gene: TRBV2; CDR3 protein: CASTTFNDRGQSNQPQHF; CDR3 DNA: TGTGCCAGCACCACATTTAACGACAGGGGGCAGAGCAATCAGCCCCAGCATTTT
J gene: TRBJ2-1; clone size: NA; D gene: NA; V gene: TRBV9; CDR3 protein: CASSVGGDEQFF; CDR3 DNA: TGTGCCAGCAGCGTAGGAGGCGATGAGCAGTTCTTC
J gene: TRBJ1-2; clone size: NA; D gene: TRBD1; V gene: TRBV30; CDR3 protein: CAWRTTGVPYGYTF; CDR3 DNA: TGTGCCTGGAGGACAACAGGGGTTCCCTATGGCTACACCTTC
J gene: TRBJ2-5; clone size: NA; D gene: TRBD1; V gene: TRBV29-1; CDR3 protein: CSVEDSLWTGGLSQETQYF; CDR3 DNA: TGCAGCGTTGAAGATTCCCTCTGGACAGGGGGCCTGAGTCAAGAGACCCAGTACTTC
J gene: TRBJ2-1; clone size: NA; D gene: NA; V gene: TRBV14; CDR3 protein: CASSPDLGAENLSYNEQFF; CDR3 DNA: TGTGCCAGCAGCCCGGACTTGGGGGCGGAGAACTTATCCTACAATGAGCAGTTCTTC
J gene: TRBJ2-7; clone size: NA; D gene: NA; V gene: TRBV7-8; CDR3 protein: CASSDRRGQRGYEQYF; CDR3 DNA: TGTGCCAGCAGCGACCGGCGTGGACAGCGGGGCTACGAGCAGTACTTC
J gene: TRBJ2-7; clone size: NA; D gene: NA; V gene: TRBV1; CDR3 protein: CTSISYVGQGGYEQYF; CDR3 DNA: TGCACCAGCATCAGTTATGTGGGACAGGGGGGGTACGAGCAGTACTTC
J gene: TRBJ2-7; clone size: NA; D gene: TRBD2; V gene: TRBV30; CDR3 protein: CASPSGTKVIYEQYF; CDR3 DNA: TGTGCCTCTCCCTCCGGGACTAAGGTGATCTACGAGCAGTACTTC
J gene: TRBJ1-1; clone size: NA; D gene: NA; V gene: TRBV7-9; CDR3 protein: CASSLVGETEAFF; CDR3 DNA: TGTGCCAGCAGCTTAGTGGGAGAAACTGAAGCTTTCTTT
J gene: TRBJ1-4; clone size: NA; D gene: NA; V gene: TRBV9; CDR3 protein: CASSVDGTNEKLFF; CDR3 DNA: TGTGCCAGCAGCGTAGACGGAACTAATGAAAAACTGTTTTTT
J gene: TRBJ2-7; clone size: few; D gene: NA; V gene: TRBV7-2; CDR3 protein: CASSPTRASYSYEQYF; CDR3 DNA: TGTGCCAGCAGCCCCACCAGGGCCTCTTATTCCTACGAGCAGTACTTC
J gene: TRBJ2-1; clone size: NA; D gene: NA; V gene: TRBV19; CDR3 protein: CASSISGGTVEQFF; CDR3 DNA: TGTGCCAGTAGTATATCCGGCGGGACGGTTGAGCAGTTCTTC
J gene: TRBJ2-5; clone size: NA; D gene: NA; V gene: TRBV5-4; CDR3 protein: CASSLGPPRLQETQYF; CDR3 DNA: TGTGCCAGCAGCTTGGGCCCCCCCCGACTGCAAGAGACCCAGTACTTC
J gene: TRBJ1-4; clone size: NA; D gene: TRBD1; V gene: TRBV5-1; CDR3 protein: CASSLGQGNEKLFF; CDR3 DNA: TGCGCCAGCAGCTTGGGACAGGGGAATGAAAAACTGTTTTTT
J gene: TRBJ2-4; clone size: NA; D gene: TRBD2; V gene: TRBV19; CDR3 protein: CASSIGASGNIQYF; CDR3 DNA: TGTGCCAGTAGTATAGGGGCTAGCGGAAACATTCAGTACTTC
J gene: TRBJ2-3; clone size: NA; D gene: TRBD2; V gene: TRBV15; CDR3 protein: CATSSPQLAGGVTDTQYF; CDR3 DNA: TGTGCCACCAGCAGTCCACAATTAGCGGGAGGGGTCACAGATACGCAGTATTTT
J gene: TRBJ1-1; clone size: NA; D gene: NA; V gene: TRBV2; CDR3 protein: CASRALTGDMNTEAFF; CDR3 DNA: TGTGCCAGCAGAGCACTGACAGGAGACATGAACACTGAAGCTTTCTTT
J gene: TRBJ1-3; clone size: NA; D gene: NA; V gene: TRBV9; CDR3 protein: CASSLGGISGNTIYF; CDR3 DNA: TGTGCCAGCAGCTTGGGGGGGATCTCTGGAAACACCATATATTTT
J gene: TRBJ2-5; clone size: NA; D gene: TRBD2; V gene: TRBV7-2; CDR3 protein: CASSLARGMAGEETQYF; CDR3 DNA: TGTGCCAGCAGCTTAGCGCGGGGTATGGCGGGAGAAGAGACCCAGTACTTC
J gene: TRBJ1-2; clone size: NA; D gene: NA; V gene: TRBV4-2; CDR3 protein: CASSQDGRVSYGYTF; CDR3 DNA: TGTGCCAGCAGCCAAGATGGGAGGGTTTCCTATGGCTACACCTTC